These 17 T cell receptor beta chains came from one sample sequenced in a study of T cells after yellow fever vaccination. TCRdb reprocessed the 5' RACE reads with MiXCR, giving one entry per CDR3 protein. The sample carries 350,000 or so distinct CDR3 sequences, 8.1% recorded once. Sequencing was performed on PBMCs, taken about 41 days after the first yellow fever vaccination. The receptors derive from a man aged 18 to 30 who received the YFV17D yellow fever vaccine.

There are a few counts of this clonotype. The rearrangement uses TRBV5-1 and TRBJ2-1; TRBD2 matches at 12 bases. Germline assignment: CDR1 SGHRS and CDR2 YFSETQ. With 2 bases clipped from V and 8 bases from J, the junction kept 8 bases outside the gene matches. The CDR3 is 16 residues long. This chain's CDR3 is CASSLPSGGVNDEQFF. The CDR3 bases are TGCGCCAGCAGCTTACCTAGCGGGGGGGTAAATGATGAGCAGTTCTTC.

This clonotype was picked up a small number of times. V and J are TRBV11-2 and TRBJ2-3; 10 bases are shared with TRBD2. Losses at the gene ends were 6 bases for V and 2 bases for J; bases not matched to a gene: 5. The CDR3 runs to 15 residues. Germline CDR1 and CDR2: SGHAT and FQNNGV. The CDR3 nucleotides read TGTGCCAGCAGATCTACTAGCGGGACCACAGATACGCAGTATTTT. As protein: CASRSTSGTTDTQYF.

This clonotype was recorded only once. J is TRBJ1-5 and V is TRBV7-3; unclear D gene. There are 13 residues in the CDR3. V was shortened by 0 bases and J by 5 bases, with 5 bases between the two germline ends. The germline V gene has CDR1 SGHTA and CDR2 FQGTGA. The CDR3 sequence: CASSLTADQPQHF. The CDR3 DNA follows: TGTGCCAGCAGCTTAACGGCAGATCAGCCCCAGCATTTT. The variable domain in full, with the rest retrieved from reference TRBV7-3 and TRBJ1-5, is GAGVSQTPSNKVTEKGKYVELRCDPISGHTALYWYRQSLGQGPEFLIYFQGTGAADDSGLPNDRFFAVRPEGSVSTLKIQRTERGDSAVYLCASSLTADQPQHFGDGTRLSIL.

V and J are TRBV12-3 or TRBV12-4 and TRBJ1-5; D may be TRBD1 (5 bases). This CDR3 has 14 amino acids. V gave up 5 bases and J gave up 3 bases, with 11 bases separating them. In DNA form, the CDR3 reads TGTGCCAGCAGTAAGGGACGGCCCAATCAGCCCCAGCATTTT. This codes for CASSKGRPNQPQHF.

This clonotype was detected ten times or more. V and J are TRBV5-1 and TRBJ2-2; 8 nucleotides align to TRBD2. Germline assignment: CDR1 SGHRS and CDR2 YFSETQ. V lost 4 bases and J lost 3; bases outside the gene matches: 5. The CDR3 is 15 amino acids. This CDR3 is CASSHGLAYTGELFF. In DNA form, the CDR3 reads TGCGCCAGCAGCCATGGACTAGCTTACACCGGGGAGCTGTTTTTT.

By frequency in the sample, this clonotype is medium-sized. The V call is TRBV5-1, the J call TRBJ2-2; D uncertain. CDR3 length: 14 amino acids. The germline gives CDR1 SGHRS, CDR2 YFSETQ. V was pared by 3 bases and J by 2 bases, with 8 bases between. The CDR3 loop is CASSSPTNTGELFF. DNA for the CDR3: TGCGCCAGCAGCTCCCCCACAAACACCGGGGAGCTGTTTTTT. Together with reference TRBV5-1 and TRBJ2-2, the CDR3 gives the full variable domain: KAGVTQTPRYLIKTRGQQVTLSCSPISGHRSVSWYQQTPGQGLQFLFEYFSETQRNKGNFPGRFSGRQFSNSRSEMNVSTLELGDSALYLCASSSPTNTGELFFGEGSRLTVL.

The V and J genes are TRBV9 and TRBJ2-1; TRBD2 might be the D (7 bases). This CDR3 comprises 16 residues. The V gene lost 3 bases and the J gene lost 0 bases, with 13 bases spanning the gap. Looked up from germline, CDR1 is SGDLS and CDR2 is YYNGEE. DNA for the CDR3: TGTGCCAGCAGCGGGTGGGGGGGCCGCTCCTACAATGAGCAGTTCTTC. Encoded protein: CASSGWGGRSYNEQFF.

This clonotype came up a few times. The chain joins TRBV2 to TRBJ2-1, with D possibly being TRBD2 (5 bases). The V and J ends lost 4 bases and 0 bases respectively, with 25 bases between them. The CDR3 sequence is 20 residues long. CDR1 is SNHLY, CDR2 FYNNEI, per germline. In nucleotides, the CDR3 is TGTGCCAGCAGTGTTTTCGGTTCTCGAGGACTTCTGAGCTCCTACAATGAGCAGTTCTTC. Protein sequence: CASSVFGSRGLLSSYNEQFF.

This clonotype was seen at least ten times. This chain connects TRBV3-1 to TRBJ2-1, with D possibly matching TRBD2 (6 bases). The CDR3 covers 13 residues. Trimming left V 6 bases short and J 12 bases short, with 18 bases between. Germline lookup yields CDR1 LGHDT and CDR2 YNNKEL (reference sequence). CDR3 amino acids: CASSPGDLRGQFF. The DNA of the CDR3 is TGTGCCAGCAGTCCGGGGGACCTTAGGGGGCAGTTCTTC.

This clonotype came up a few times. The chain has TRBV20-1 and TRBJ2-7, with D uncertain. CDR1 DFQATT and CDR2 SNEGSKA come from the germline V gene (reference sequence). Trimming took off 6 bases at V and 3 bases at J, with 15 bases between the two ends. The CDR3 is made up of 13 amino acids. CDR3 DNA sequence: TGCAGTGCCCCAACGAGGCCTGACTACGAGCAGTACTTC. This translates into CSAPTRPDYEQYF.

This clonotype was detected a few times. The genes are TRBV2 and TRBJ1-4; D gene ambiguous. This CDR3 has 12 residues. The V end lost 7 bases, the J end lost 6 bases, and 9 bases lay between the germline ends. Per the germline V gene, CDR1 is SNHLY and CDR2 is FYNNEI. CDR3 sequence: CASTGEDEKLFF. The CDR3 coding sequence is TGTGCCAGCACCGGGGAGGATGAAAAACTGTTTTTT. Together with reference TRBV2 and TRBJ1-4, the CDR3 gives the full variable domain: EPEVTQTPSHQVTQMGQEVILRCVPISNHLYFYWYRQILGQKVEFLVSFYNNEISEKSEIFDDQFSVERPDGSNFTLKIRSTKLEDSAMYFCASTGEDEKLFFGSGTQLSVL.

This clonotype occurred a few times. This chain connects TRBV7-2 to TRBJ2-3; no firm D call. Trimming pared 3 bases from V and 2 bases from J, leaving 6 bases between. This CDR3 contains 13 residues. The V gene's germline CDR1 is SGHTA and CDR2 FQGNSA. The CDR3 region is CASSFSITDTQYF. The CDR3 coding sequence is TGTGCCAGCAGCTTTTCTATCACAGATACGCAGTATTTT.

This clonotype was seen at least ten times. The chain recombines TRBV28 with TRBJ1-2; D remains unclear. Trimming took off 6 bases at V and 2 bases at J, with 10 bases between the two ends. CDR1 is MDHEN and CDR2 is SYDVKM in the germline V gene. CDR3 length equals 13 residues. The CDR3, as DNA: TGTGCCAGCAGCCTGTCCCTAAACTATGGCTACACCTTC. Protein product: CASSLSLNYGYTF.

This clonotype has only a few counts. This chain links TRBV6-2 or TRBV6-3 with TRBJ1-1; no definite D call. The germline gives CDR1 MNHEY, CDR2 SVGEGT. The CDR3 sequence is 14 residues long. V was trimmed by 8 bases and J by 0 bases, leaving 13 bases between them. The CDR3 nucleotides are TGTGCCAGCGTCGGGAGGAAGATGAACACTGAAGCTTTCTTT. Amino acids: CASVGRKMNTEAFF.

At least ten counts were recorded for this clonotype. This chain links TRBV11-2 with TRBJ2-1; 9 nucleotides line up with TRBD1. The CDR3 is 16 amino acids. V was pared by 5 bases and J by 3 bases, with 8 bases of the junction left unmatched. Germline CDR1 SGHAT, CDR2 FQNNGV. The CDR3 coding sequence is TGTGCCAGCAGCCACCTACAGGGGGCCAACTACAATGAGCAGTTCTTC. Protein product: CASSHLQGANYNEQFF. The full variable domain, with the rest looked up from reference TRBV11-2 and TRBJ2-1, is EAGVAQSPRYKIIEKRQSVAFWCNPISGHATLYWYQQILGQGPKLLIQFQNNGVVDDSQLPKDRFSAERLKGVDSTLKIQPAKLEDSAVYLCASSHLQGANYNEQFFGPGTRLTVL.

This chain links TRBV11-2 with TRBJ2-2, with D perhaps matching TRBD1 (5 bases). Germline-derived CDR1 and CDR2 are SGHAT and FQNNGV. Deletions cut 5 bases from V and 4 bases from J, with 11 bases between. CDR3 length equals 14 residues. The CDR3 nucleotides are TGTGCCAGCAGCCTCGACAGATTCACCGGGGAGCTGTTTTTT. This codes for CASSLDRFTGELFF.

This clonotype was counted between two and nine times. The rearrangement joins TRBV6-2 or TRBV6-3 to TRBJ2-7, with no clear D. With 2 bases removed from V and 2 bases from J, the gap between germline ends came to 7 bases. The CDR3 has 13 amino acids. CDR1 and CDR2 from the germline V gene are MNHEY and SVGEGT. In DNA form, the CDR3 reads TGTGCCAGCAGTTACGGTCCAGCCTACGAGCAGTACGTC. It is translated as CASSYGPAYEQYV.